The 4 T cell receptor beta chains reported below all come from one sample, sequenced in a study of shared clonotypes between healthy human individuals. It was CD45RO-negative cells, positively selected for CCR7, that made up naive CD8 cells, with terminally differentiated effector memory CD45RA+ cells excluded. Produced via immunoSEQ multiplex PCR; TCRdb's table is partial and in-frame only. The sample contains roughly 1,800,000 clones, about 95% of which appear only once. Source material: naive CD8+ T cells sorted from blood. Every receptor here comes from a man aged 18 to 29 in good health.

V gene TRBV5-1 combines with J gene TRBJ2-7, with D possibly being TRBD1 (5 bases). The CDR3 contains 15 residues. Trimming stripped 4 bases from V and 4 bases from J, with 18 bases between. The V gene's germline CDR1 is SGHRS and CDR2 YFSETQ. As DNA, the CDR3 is TGCGCCAGCAGCCCAGTGGACACTGCTCGTTACGAGCAGTACTTC. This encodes CASSPVDTARYEQYF.

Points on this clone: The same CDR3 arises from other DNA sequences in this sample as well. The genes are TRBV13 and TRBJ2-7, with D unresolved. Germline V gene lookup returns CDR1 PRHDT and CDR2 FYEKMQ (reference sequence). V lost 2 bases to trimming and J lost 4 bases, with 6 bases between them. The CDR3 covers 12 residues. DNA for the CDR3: TGTGCCAGCAGCTTACGGCCTTACGAGCAGTACTTC. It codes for CASSLRPYEQYF.

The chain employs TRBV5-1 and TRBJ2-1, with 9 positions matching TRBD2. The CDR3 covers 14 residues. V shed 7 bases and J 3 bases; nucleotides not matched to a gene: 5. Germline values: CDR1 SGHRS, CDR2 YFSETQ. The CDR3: CASGSSGNYNEQFF. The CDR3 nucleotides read TGCGCCAGCGGTTCTAGCGGGAACTACAATGAGCAGTTCTTC.

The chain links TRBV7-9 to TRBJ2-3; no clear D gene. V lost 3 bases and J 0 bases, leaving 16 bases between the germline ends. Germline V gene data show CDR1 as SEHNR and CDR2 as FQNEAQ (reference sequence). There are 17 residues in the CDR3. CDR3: CASSFLWSETSTDTQYF. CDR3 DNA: TGTGCCAGCAGCTTCCTATGGTCCGAGACTAGCACAGATACGCAGTATTTT.